This TCR beta chain was captured by sequencing in a study of blood T cell repertoires in COVID-19. Study in general: PBMCs, B-cell-depleted T cells, or T cells provided the cDNA or gDNA that made up the material.

This clone was seen a handful of times. The CDR3 sequence is 15 residues long. Trimming removed 5 bases from V and 7 bases from J; junction bases left unmatched: 8. Germline V gene sequence: CDR1 SNHLY, CDR2 FYNNEI. Clones were read by immunoSEQ multiplex PCR, and TCRdb kept only the in-frame ones, dropping some. The table includes roughly 77,000 clones, roughly four fifths detected once. The chain recombines TRBV2 with TRBJ2-1; the match to TRBD1 covers 10 bases. Sequenced sample: peripheral blood. The TCR comes from a man aged 55 to 69 with COVID-19, enrolled during active disease. The CDR3 protein is CASSSDRGRENEQFF. The CDR3 DNA reads TGTGCCAGCAGTTCGGACAGGGGGAGGGAGAATGAGCAGTTCTTC. Drawing the rest from reference TRBV2 and TRBJ2-1, the complete variable domain is EPEVTQTPSHQVTQMGQEVILRCVPISNHLYFYWYRQILGQKVEFLVSFYNNEISEKSEIFDDQFSVERPDGSNFTLKIRSTKLEDSAMYFCASSSDRGRENEQFFGPGTRLTVL.